Listed below are T cell receptor beta chains from one sample, sequenced in a study of T cell responses to AZD1222 COVID-19 vaccine. The data were produced by immunoSEQ multiplex PCR, yet TCRdb's version contains in-frame clones alone and is incomplete. The sample contains approximately 190,000 clones, 80% to 90% of which appear only once. Here the sequenced sample was peripheral blood, taken on day 0 of MenACWY control vaccination. These TCRs come from an adult in good health. The CDR3 runs from the conserved cysteine through the conserved F or W. Fields, in order: clone size, J gene, V gene, D gene, CDR3 protein, CDR3 DNA. D genes are given only for firm matches. Only part of the rows carry a size: once, few, many, or a class if the clone is expanded.

>.|TRBJ2-3|TRBV7-9|TRBD2
CASSSAGGNTDTQYF
TGTGCCAGCAGCTCAGCGGGAGGGAACACAGATACGCAGTATTTT
>.|TRBJ2-1|TRBV5-1|TRBD2
CASSIGLAGVFDNEQFF
TGCGCCAGCAGCATCGGACTAGCGGGGGTATTCGACAATGAGCAGTTCTTC
>.|TRBJ2-1|TRBV5-1|.
CASSLSYNEQFF
TGCGCCAGCAGCTTATCCTACAATGAGCAGTTCTTC
>.|TRBJ1-3|TRBV6-5|.
CASGSSGNTIYF
TGTGCCAGCGGATCTTCTGGAAACACCATATATTTT
>.|TRBJ1-2|TRBV6-5|.
CASSYNGDGGYGYTF
TGTGCCAGCAGTTACAACGGGGATGGCGGCTATGGCTACACCTTC
>.|TRBJ2-7|TRBV15|.
CATSRDRGTYEQYF
TGTGCCACCAGCAGAGACAGGGGTACCTACGAGCAGTACTTC
>.|TRBJ2-7|TRBV28|.
CASSPRGAGRYEQYF
TGTGCCAGCAGCCCCCGGGGGGCGGGACGCTACGAGCAGTACTTC
>.|TRBJ1-2|TRBV10-3|TRBD1
CAISPTGSYGYTF
TGTGCCATCAGCCCGACAGGGAGCTATGGCTACACCTTC
>.|TRBJ2-6|TRBV12-3/TRBV12-4|.
CASRLTGANVLTF
TGTGCCAGCAGGCTAACTGGGGCCAACGTCCTGACTTTC
>once|TRBJ1-2|TRBV29-1|.
CSVGEANYGYTF
TGCAGCGTCGGTGAAGCTAACTATGGCTACACCTTC
>.|TRBJ2-1|TRBV5-6|.
CASSLGSSYNEQFF
TGTGCCAGCAGTTTGGGAAGCTCCTACAATGAGCAGTTCTTC
>.|TRBJ2-2|TRBV9|.
CASTSAGGATTGELFF
TGTGCCAGCACCTCCGCCGGGGGAGCGACAACCGGGGAGCTGTTTTTT
>.|TRBJ2-1|TRBV7-8|.
CASSTRGQTYNEQFF
TGTGCCAGCAGCACCCGAGGACAGACCTACAATGAGCAGTTCTTC
>few|TRBJ1-2|TRBV27|.
CASSPPNSYGYTF
TGTGCCAGCAGCCCTCCAAACAGCTATGGCTACACCTTC
>.|TRBJ2-1|TRBV5-1|.
CASSLAPGGLGDEQFF
TGCGCCAGCAGCTTGGCCCCCGGGGGCCTAGGGGATGAGCAGTTCTTC
>.|TRBJ2-2|TRBV6-5|TRBD2
CASSYTSGGNTGELFF
TGTGCCAGCAGTTACACTAGCGGGGGGAACACCGGGGAGCTGTTTTTT
>.|TRBJ1-2|TRBV5-1|.
CASSPGGTNYGYTF
TGCGCCAGCAGCCCGGGCGGGACTAACTATGGCTACACCTTC
>.|TRBJ2-7|TRBV5-1|.
CASSQQGSEQYF
TGCGCCAGCAGCCAACAGGGATCCGAGCAGTACTTC
>.|TRBJ1-2|TRBV30|.
CAWSVLGSRENGYTF
TGTGCCTGGAGTGTGCTGGGCAGTCGGGAAAATGGCTACACCTTC
>.|TRBJ1-5|TRBV7-2|.
CASSLGAQPGQPQHF
TGTGCCAGCAGCTTAGGTGCCCAACCGGGCCAGCCCCAGCATTTT
>.|TRBJ2-7|TRBV4-1|TRBD2
CASSQDIAGEKEQYF
TGCGCCAGCAGCCAAGATATTGCGGGAGAAAAAGAGCAGTACTTC
>.|TRBJ1-2|TRBV19|TRBD1
CASSAIYRDRENYGYTF
TGTGCCAGTAGTGCCATATACCGGGACAGGGAAAACTATGGCTACACCTTC
>.|TRBJ1-1|TRBV29-1|TRBD1
CSLKKDREDTEAFF
TGCAGCCTAAAAAAGGACAGGGAGGACACTGAAGCTTTCTTT
>few|TRBJ1-1|TRBV29-1|.
CSVEVRGMGGEAFF
TGCAGCGTTGAAGTGCGGGGGATGGGGGGTGAAGCTTTCTTT
>once|TRBJ2-7|TRBV5-8|.
CASDLGAFSYEQYF
TGTGCCAGCGATTTGGGAGCCTTTTCCTACGAGCAGTACTTC
>.|TRBJ2-3|TRBV7-3|TRBD2
CASSLTGGNTDTQYF
TGTGCCAGCAGCTTGACCGGGGGGAACACAGATACGCAGTATTTT
>.|TRBJ2-5|TRBV7-9|TRBD2
CASSPPRSGSPQETQYF
TGTGCCAGCAGCCCGCCCCGTAGCGGGAGCCCCCAAGAGACCCAGTACTTC
>.|TRBJ2-7|TRBV5-1|.
CASSLAEGYEQYF
TGCGCCAGCAGCTTGGCCGAGGGTTACGAGCAGTACTTC
>.|TRBJ2-1|TRBV19|TRBD1
CASSSTKQGAEQFF
TGTGCCAGTAGTAGCACGAAACAGGGGGCTGAGCAGTTCTTC
>.|TRBJ2-2|TRBV6-5|.
CASSYTMGTNTGELFF
TGTGCCAGCAGTTACACGATGGGGACGAACACCGGGGAGCTGTTTTTT
>.|TRBJ2-7|TRBV19|.
CASSKARDYEQYF
TGTGCCAGTAGTAAAGCCAGGGACTACGAGCAGTACTTC
>.|TRBJ2-7|TRBV7-2|.
CASSLQGGSYEQYF
TGTGCCAGCAGCTTACAGGGGGGTTCTTACGAGCAGTACTTC
>.|TRBJ1-1|TRBV3-1/TRBV3-2|.
CASSPLLGADTEAFF
TGTGCCAGCAGCCCGCTATTGGGGGCCGACACTGAAGCTTTCTTT
>.|TRBJ2-5|TRBV28|.
CASSQKGYWETQYF
TGTGCCAGCAGTCAAAAGGGGTATTGGGAGACCCAGTACTTC
>.|TRBJ2-2|TRBV7-9|TRBD2
CASRTSGSPGELFF
TGTGCCAGCAGGACTAGCGGGAGCCCCGGGGAGCTGTTTTTT
>once|TRBJ2-7|TRBV19|.
CASSIPAGRDSYEQYF
TGTGCCAGTAGTATCCCCGCTGGCAGGGACTCCTACGAGCAGTACTTC
>.|TRBJ2-3|TRBV19|TRBD2
CASSIDLAGRSTDTQYF
TGTGCCAGTAGTATAGACCTAGCGGGCCGTAGCACAGATACGCAGTATTTT
>.|TRBJ2-5|TRBV5-4|TRBD2
CASSQRDYVPEGSQETQYF
TGTGCCAGCAGTCAACGGGACTATGTTCCTGAAGGGAGCCAAGAGACCCAGTACTTC
>.|TRBJ1-1|TRBV12-3/TRBV12-4|.
CASRAGPKRVFF
TGTGCCAGCAGGGCCGGGCCCAAGAGGGTTTTCTTT
>.|TRBJ1-1|TRBV5-5|.
CASSQGNTEAFF
TGTGCCAGCAGCCAGGGGAACACTGAAGCTTTCTTT
>few|TRBJ1-1|TRBV6-5|TRBD1
CASGARGFAEAFF
TGTGCCAGCGGGGCCAGGGGGTTTGCTGAAGCTTTCTTT
>.|TRBJ2-1|TRBV18|.
CASSPPPIYSYNEQFF
TGTGCCAGCTCACCACCCCCCATATACTCCTACAATGAGCAGTTCTTC
>.|TRBJ2-7|TRBV5-1|.
CASSLVGGGSYEQYF
TGCGCCAGCAGCTTGGTCGGAGGGGGATCCTACGAGCAGTACTTC
>few|TRBJ2-5|TRBV2|TRBD2
CASSYLAGGQETQYF
TGTGCCAGCAGCTACTTAGCGGGGGGGCAAGAGACCCAGTACTTC
>.|TRBJ2-1|TRBV5-5|.
CASSSQVRDHEQFF
TGTGCCAGCAGCTCCCAAGTGCGGGACCATGAGCAGTTCTTC
>.|TRBJ1-2|TRBV5-4|TRBD1
CASSPGGGGGYTF
TGTGCCAGCAGCCCAGGGGGGGGCGGCGGCTACACCTTC
>.|TRBJ2-3|TRBV5-1|.
CASSSMTDTDTQYF
TGCGCCAGCAGCTCCATGACAGACACAGATACGCAGTATTTT
>.|TRBJ2-3|TRBV30|TRBD2
CALGGAGGPDTQYF
TGTGCCCTCGGGGGAGCGGGGGGTCCAGATACGCAGTATTTT
>.|TRBJ1-3|TRBV19|.
CASIPFSGNTIYF
TGTGCCAGTATCCCATTCTCTGGAAACACCATATATTTT
>.|TRBJ2-7|TRBV27|.
CASSSAGNYEQYF
TGTGCCAGCAGTTCTGCGGGGAACTACGAGCAGTACTTC